The next 7 T cell receptor beta chains were all read from a single sample in a study of high-grade serous ovarian cancer treatment subgroups. Profiling relied on immunoSEQ multiplex PCR, and the TCRdb table lists in-frame clones only, not all of them. Of about 3,000 clones in the sample, almost 85% were seen once. Tumor tissue was taken before any definitive surgery or chemotherapy was given. The sequencing sample was made of tumor tissue. The receptors derive from a human donor with high-grade serous ovarian cancer.

CDR3 protein: CASSLSRPRPEAFF. The CDR3 DNA is TGTGCCAGCAGCTTGTCCAGACCTCGGCCTGAAGCTTTCTTT. This chain connects TRBV5-6 to TRBJ1-1; no definite D call. Germline assignment: CDR1 SGHDT and CDR2 YYEEEE. The CDR3 length is 14 residues. The V end was cut by 1 base, the J end by 6 bases, with 13 bases between.

The chain employs TRBV2 and TRBJ1-5; perhaps TRBD1 as D (6 bases). Between the trimmed V and J ends, which lost 7 bases and 6 bases, there was a span of 22 bases. The germline gives CDR1 SNHLY, CDR2 FYNNEI. CDR3 length: 16 amino acids. CDR3: CASNKQQGTLGQPQHF. For the CDR3, the DNA is TGTGCCAGCAATAAACAGCAGGGGACCCTCGGTCAGCCCCAGCATTTT.

The V and J genes are TRBV19 and TRBJ1-3; D perhaps matches TRBD1 (5 bases). Germline V gene data show CDR1 as LNHDA and CDR2 as SQIVND (reference sequence). V lost 8 bases and J lost 0, with 11 bases in between. CDR3 length equals 14 residues. The CDR3 region has the DNA TGTGCCAGTTGGGAGGGACTCTCTGGAAACACCATATATTTT. Protein sequence: CASWEGLSGNTIYF.

J is TRBJ1-2 and V is TRBV2; 9 nucleotides line up with TRBD1. CDR3 length: 15 amino acids. Trimming removed 6 bases from V and 4 bases from J; junction bases left unmatched: 9. Germline-derived CDR1 and CDR2 are SNHLY and FYNNEI. The CDR3 DNA sequence: TGTGCCAGCAGGAGGGACAGGGCTGGGCTCTATGGCTACACCTTC. It yields the protein CASRRDRAGLYGYTF.

This chain joins TRBV19 and TRBJ2-7; D is uncertain. The germline CDR1 and CDR2 sequences are LNHDA and SQIVND (reference sequence). The length of the CDR3 is 13 residues. V was clipped by 9 bases and J by 0 bases, with 12 bases between them. The CDR3 sequence: CASEGRSSYEQYF. CDR3 bases: TGTGCCAGCGAAGGCAGGTCCTCCTACGAGCAGTACTTC.

The chain uses TRBV6-6 and TRBJ1-5, with D perhaps TRBD1 (6 bases). Between the trimmed V and J ends, which lost 9 bases and 6 bases, there was a span of 18 bases. CDR1 MNHNY and CDR2 SVGAGI come from the germline V gene (reference sequence). This CDR3 spans 14 amino acids. This CDR3 reads CASGRRGHGQPQHF. The DNA of the CDR3 is TGTGCCAGTGGCCGACGGGGGCATGGTCAGCCCCAGCATTTT.

This chain connects TRBV10-3 to TRBJ2-7, with D possibly being TRBD2 (6 bases). Trimming removed 6 bases from V and 1 base from J, with 10 bases in between. Germline assignment: CDR1 ENHRY and CDR2 SYGVKD. The CDR3 totals 13 residues. The DNA for the CDR3 is TGTGCCATCAGCGGGACTCGTTCCTACGAGCAGTACTTC. Translating gives CAISGTRSYEQYF.